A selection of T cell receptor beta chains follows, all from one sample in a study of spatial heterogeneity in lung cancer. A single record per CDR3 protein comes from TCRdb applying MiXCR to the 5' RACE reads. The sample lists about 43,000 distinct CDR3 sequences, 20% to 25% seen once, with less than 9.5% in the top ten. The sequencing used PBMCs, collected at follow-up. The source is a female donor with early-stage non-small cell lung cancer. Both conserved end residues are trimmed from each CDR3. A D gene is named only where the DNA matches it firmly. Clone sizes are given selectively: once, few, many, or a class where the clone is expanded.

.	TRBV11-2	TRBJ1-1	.	ASSLSHIRGTEAF
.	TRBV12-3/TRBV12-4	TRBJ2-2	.	ASRGLRDTGELF
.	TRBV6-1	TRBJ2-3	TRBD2	ASSDLAGGLCGTDTQY
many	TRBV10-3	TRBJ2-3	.	AIRKDTDTQY
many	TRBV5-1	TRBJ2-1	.	ASTAQGPSSYNEQF
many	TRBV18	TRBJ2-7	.	ASSPDPGRIIYEQY
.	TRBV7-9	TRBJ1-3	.	ASSNRRAGSDTIY
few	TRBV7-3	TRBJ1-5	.	ASSSDNQPQH
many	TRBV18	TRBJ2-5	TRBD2	ASSPGLEQETQY
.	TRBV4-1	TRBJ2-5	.	ASSQVTLYQETQY
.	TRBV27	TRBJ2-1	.	ASRKTLQGPSSYNEQF
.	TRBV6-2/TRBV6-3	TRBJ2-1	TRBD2	ASRGTSGAGMNEQF
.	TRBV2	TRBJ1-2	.	ASHRDNYGYT
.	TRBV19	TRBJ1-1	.	ASRFQLNTEAF
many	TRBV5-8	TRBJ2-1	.	ASSLEPTVYNEQF
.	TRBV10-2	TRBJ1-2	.	ASSEGSYYGYT
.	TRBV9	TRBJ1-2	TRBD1	ASSVARGYNYGYT
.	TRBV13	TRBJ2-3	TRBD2	ASSARSGLAENTDTQY
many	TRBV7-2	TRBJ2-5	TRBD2	ASSLVLAQTQY
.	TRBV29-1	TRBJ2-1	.	SVGVRLAAQF
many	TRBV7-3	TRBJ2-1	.	ASSLSSGLYNEQF
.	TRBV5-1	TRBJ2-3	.	ANSLTRGVTDTQY
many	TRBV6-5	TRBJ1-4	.	ASSPGGGREKLF
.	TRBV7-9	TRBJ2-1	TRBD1	ASSWDRGGYNEQF
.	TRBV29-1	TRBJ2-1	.	SVPAEAGGDEQF
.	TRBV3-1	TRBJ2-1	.	ASSQDPVYNEQF
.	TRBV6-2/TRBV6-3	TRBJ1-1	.	ASSYNIGSGWRGAEAF
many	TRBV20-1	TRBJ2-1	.	SPPEGHDYNEQF
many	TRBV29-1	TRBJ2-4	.	SVEMASRNIQY
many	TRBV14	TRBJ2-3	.	ASSQAWGTGTQY
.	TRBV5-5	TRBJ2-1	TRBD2	ASSLVAGASYEQF
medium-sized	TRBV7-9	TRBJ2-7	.	ASSLASLPYEQY
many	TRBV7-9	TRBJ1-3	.	ASRQTGISGNTIY
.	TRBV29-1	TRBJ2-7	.	SVRSSYEQY
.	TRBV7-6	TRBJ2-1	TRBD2	ASSLPPGGATYNEQF
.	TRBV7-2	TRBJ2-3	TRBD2	ASSFGRGTDTQY
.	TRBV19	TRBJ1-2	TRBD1	ASSPTGGINYGYT
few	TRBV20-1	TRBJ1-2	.	SATSGRNNYGYT
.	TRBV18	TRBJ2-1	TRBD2	ASSPLRGGLNEQF
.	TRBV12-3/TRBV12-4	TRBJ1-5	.	ASSDTVQGGQPQH
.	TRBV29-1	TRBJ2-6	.	SVLGRSGANVLT
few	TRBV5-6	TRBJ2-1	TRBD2	ASRQSSGGVLYNEQF
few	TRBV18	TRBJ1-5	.	ASSRTAANEPQH
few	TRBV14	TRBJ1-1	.	ASSQGFAVTEAF
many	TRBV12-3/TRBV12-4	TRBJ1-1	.	ASSLQASISTEAF
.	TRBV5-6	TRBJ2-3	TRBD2	ASSFGGAALDTQY
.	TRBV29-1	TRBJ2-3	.	SVDRVGPDTQY
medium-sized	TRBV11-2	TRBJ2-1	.	ASSLMRDVGEQF
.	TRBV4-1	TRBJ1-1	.	ASSQPKGGTEAF
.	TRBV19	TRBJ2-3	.	ASRNADTQY
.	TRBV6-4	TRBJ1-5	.	ASSDGAQPQH
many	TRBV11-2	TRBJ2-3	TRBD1	ASSTTGTGGDTQY
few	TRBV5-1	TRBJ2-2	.	ASSNRQATGELF
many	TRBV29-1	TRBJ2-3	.	SVVLFGTSRTDTQY
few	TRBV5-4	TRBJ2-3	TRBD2	ASSRRGVGADTQY
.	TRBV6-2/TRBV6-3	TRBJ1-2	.	ASSQTQDYYGYT
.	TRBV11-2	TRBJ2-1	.	ASSLIPGEQF
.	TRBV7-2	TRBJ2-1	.	ASSLEGLSTYNEQF